The 30 T cell receptor beta chains reported below all come from one sample, sequenced in a study of T cells in women clearing cervical HPV infection. Libraries were prepared by immunoSEQ multiplex PCR; TCRdb keeps only in-frame clonotypes and omits some of them. In total, the table holds around 38,000 clones. The sequenced sample consisted of blood buffy coat. Receptors originate from a woman between 18 and 69 years old with a cervical HPV16 infection that either progressed to CIN3+ or cleared (not recorded which).

Notes on this clone: The CDR3 end falls 3 residues outside the read, so it is completed with the germline J gene. This rearrangement joins TRBV11-2 to TRBJ1-4; tentatively, D is TRBD1 (5 bases). The CDR3 sequence is 15 residues long. The V gene lost 2 bases and the J gene lost 3 bases, with 10 bases spanning the gap. In germline, CDR1 is SGHAT, CDR2 FQNNGV. CDR3: CASSLTGGPNEKLFF. CDR3 DNA, as far as it was read: TGTGCCAGCAGCTTAACAGGCGGTCCTAATGAAAAA.

Regarding this clone: The read is 3 residues too short to cover the CDR3 end, so that end is filled in from the germline J gene. This chain joins TRBV4-1 and TRBJ2-2; D is possibly TRBD1 (7 bases). The length of the CDR3 is 13 residues. CDR1 is MGHRA, CDR2 YSYEKL, per germline. V was trimmed by 8 bases and J by 5 bases, leaving 12 bases between them. The sequenced CDR3 bases are TGCGCCAGCTCCAGGGGGAGGACCGGGGAG. The encoded protein is CASSRGRTGE. The entire CDR3 protein is CASSRGRTGELFF.

For this clone: Coverage ceases 3 residues before the CDR3 finishes, and the germline J gene fills in the end. This rearrangement joins TRBV14 to TRBJ2-3, with D maybe TRBD2 (7 bases). The CDR3 is 14 residues long. Trimming cost V 5 bases and J 4 bases, with 13 bases left between them. The germline CDR1 and CDR2 sequences are SGHDN and FVKESK. The CDR3: CASSLGGGADTQYF. The sequenced CDR3 bases are TGTGCCAGCAGCTTGGGAGGGGGTGCAGATACG.

Of note for this clone: The observed sequence ends 3 residues before the CDR3 terminus, with the missing tail filled in from the germline J gene. The chain recombines TRBV5-1 with TRBJ1-3; weak D call: TRBD1 (5 bases). The germline gives CDR1 SGHRS, CDR2 YFSETQ. This CDR3 has 16 amino acids. Between the trimmed V and J ends, which lost 4 bases and 3 bases, there was a span of 17 bases. The covered CDR3 bases are TGCGCCAGCAGCAGTGATACTCAGGGCGATGGAAACACC. It yields the protein CASSSDTQGDGNT. The CDR3, in full, reads CASSSDTQGDGNTIYF. Looking up the rest from reference TRBV5-1 and TRBJ1-3 gives the full variable domain: KAGVTQTPRYLIKTRGQQVTLSCSPISGHRSVSWYQQTPGQGLQFLFEYFSETQRNKGNFPGRFSGRQFSNSRSEMNVSTLELGDSALYLCASSSDTQGDGNTIYFGEGSWLTVV.

As for this clone: The read terminates 3 residues before the CDR3 end, so the remaining end is supplied by the germline J gene. The chain links TRBV5-3 to TRBJ1-2, with TRBD1 as a possible D gene (6 bases). TRBV5-3 is filed as an ORF, its function uncertain. Between the trimmed V and J ends, which lost 0 bases and 4 bases, there was a span of 19 bases. The CDR3 sequence is 17 residues long. CDR3 region: CARSLGGTFGLGYGYTF. The part of the CDR3 DNA that was read is TGTGCCAGAAGCTTGGGGGGGACATTTGGCCTGGGCTATGGC.

With respect to this clone: Read coverage stops 3 residues before the CDR3 terminus; the germline J gene supplies the remainder. The gene calls are TRBV11-3 and TRBJ1-2, with 7 bases that match TRBD1. The CDR3 runs to 13 residues. Germline V lookup: CDR1 SGHNT, CDR2 YENEEA. Partial CDR3 DNA: TGTGCCAGCAGCTTTGACAGGGCGGGCGGC. Residues: CASSFDRAGG. The CDR3 in full is CASSFDRAGGYTF.

With respect to this clone: The CDR3 end is not reached by the read, which stops 3 residues before it; the germline J gene fills it in. The chain recombines TRBV7-6 with TRBJ1-4, with D perhaps TRBD1 (6 bases). The V and J ends lost 0 bases and 7 bases respectively, with 12 bases between them. The germline V gene has CDR1 SGHVS and CDR2 FNYEAQ. This CDR3 region has 15 residues. CDR3 DNA, as far as it was read: TGTGCCAGCAGCTTAGCACGGCAACAGGGTGAAAAA. Translated, it gives CASSLARQQGEK. The CDR3 as a whole reads CASSLARQQGEKLFF.

The CDR3 sequence: CASSTSGESNTQYF. Partial CDR3 DNA: TGTGCCAGCTCCACTAGCGGAGAGAGTAATACG. This rearrangement joins TRBV6-4 to TRBJ2-3, with 8 bases that match TRBD2. With the read ending 3 residues before the CDR3 end, the germline J gene is used to fill in that end. Germline V gene data show CDR1 as MRHNA and CDR2 as SNTAGT. The CDR3 is made up of 14 amino acids. V shed 8 bases, J shed 7 bases, and the junction held 11 bases outside the gene matches.

Comment on this clone: The read falls 3 residues short of the CDR3 end, and the missing part is taken from the germline J gene. The chain has TRBV5-1 and TRBJ2-5; 8 nucleotides line up with TRBD1. This CDR3 contains 14 residues. Per germline, CDR1 SGHRS and CDR2 YFSETQ. Trimming cost V 4 bases and J 4 bases; bases outside gene matches: 6. The CDR3 sequence: CASSPGQGLETQYF. The sequenced part of the CDR3 DNA is TGCGCCAGCAGCCCCGGACAGGGACTAGAGACC.

In regard to this clone: The read falls 3 residues short of the CDR3 end, and the missing part is taken from the germline J gene. The V call is TRBV7-9, the J call TRBJ2-5; 9 nucleotides align to TRBD2. V was pared by 5 bases and J by 2 bases, with 6 bases of the junction left unmatched. This CDR3 has 15 amino acids. The V gene's germline CDR1 is SEHNR and CDR2 FQNEAQ (reference sequence). The CDR3 bases that were read are TGTGCCAGCAGCACCTCGACTAGCGGACAAGAGACC. Its protein is CASSTSTSGQET. The whole CDR3 sequence is CASSTSTSGQETQYF.

With respect to this clone: Other DNA sequences within the sample encode an identical CDR3. The CDR3 loop is CASSPPTDTQYF. The part of the CDR3 DNA that was read is TGTGCCAGCAGCCCCCCGACAGATACG. The chain joins TRBV7-2 to TRBJ2-3, with D unresolved. Read data end 3 residues before the CDR3 end; the end is taken from the germline J gene. V was shortened by 5 bases and J by 3 bases, with 6 bases between the two germline ends. Germline CDR1 is SGHTA and CDR2 is FQGNSA. This CDR3 comprises 12 residues.

Partial CDR3 DNA: TGTGCCAGCAATACACAGGGGGCCTTTGGAAATCAGCCC. It encodes CASNTQGAFGNQP. The whole CDR3 sequence is CASNTQGAFGNQPQHF. The chain is built from TRBV12-3 or TRBV12-4 and TRBJ1-5; 9 bases align to TRBD1. The read ends 3 residues before the CDR3 terminus; that terminus is restored from the germline J gene. The length of the CDR3 is 16 residues. With 7 bases clipped from V and 4 bases from J, the junction kept 11 bases outside the gene matches.

A word on this clone: The CDR3 end lies 3 residues beyond the end of the read and is filled in from the germline J gene. V gene TRBV18 combines with J gene TRBJ2-1; 7 nucleotides match TRBD2. Germline V gene sequence: CDR1 KGHSH, CDR2 LQKENI. The V gene end was trimmed by 1 base and the J gene end by 4 bases; junction bases not matched to a gene: 7. The CDR3 sequence is 16 residues long. CDR3 region: CASSPQEAGLYNEQFF. Incomplete CDR3 DNA: TGTGCCAGCTCACCACAAGAAGCGGGGCTATACAATGAG.

Comments on this clone: The read ends 3 residues shy of where the CDR3 ends; the end is completed using the germline J gene. The gene calls are TRBV20-1 and TRBJ2-3, with D maybe TRBD1 (5 bases). V lost 2 bases to trimming and J lost 0 bases, with 15 bases between them. The CDR3 is 16 amino acids. CDR1 is DFQATT and CDR2 is SNEGSKA in the germline V gene (reference sequence). CDR3 sequence: CSARHPGRISTDTQYF. CDR3 DNA, as far as it was read: TGCAGTGCTAGACACCCAGGGCGTATAAGCACAGATACG.

A remark on this clone: The DNA ends 3 residues before the CDR3 does, and the rest of the CDR3 is filled in from the germline J gene. The V and J genes are TRBV7-9 and TRBJ2-2; tentatively, D is TRBD1 (6 bases). Germline V gene data show CDR1 as SEHNR and CDR2 as FQNEAQ (reference sequence). V was trimmed by 5 bases and J by 6 bases, leaving 10 bases between them. The CDR3 loop spans 13 amino acids. The sequenced part of the CDR3 DNA is TGTGCCAGCAGCCAAAGACAGGCCGGGGAG. Encoded protein: CASSQRQAGE. The CDR3 in full is CASSQRQAGELFF.

Regarding this clone: The CDR3 is cut off 3 residues early in the read; its end comes from the germline J gene. The rearrangement uses TRBV7-6 and TRBJ1-6; unclear D gene. CDR3 length: 14 amino acids. The V gene's germline CDR1 is SGHVS and CDR2 FNYEAQ. The V gene lost 5 bases and the J gene lost 8 bases, with 13 bases spanning the gap. The DNA read from the CDR3 is TGTGCCAGCAGCGCCCGCATCGGGGATTCACCC. Its translation is CASSARIGDSP. From start to end, the CDR3 is CASSARIGDSPLHF.

CDR3 bases read: TGTGCCAGTAGTATAGACAGGGGGAATGAG. Translating it yields CASSIDRGNE. The CDR3 in full is CASSIDRGNEQFF. The J gene is TRBJ2-1, the V gene TRBV19; 7 nucleotides match TRBD1. The read ends 3 residues before the CDR3 terminus; that terminus is restored from the germline J gene. This CDR3 contains 13 residues. CDR1 is LNHDA and CDR2 is SQIVND in the germline V gene (reference sequence). V was clipped by 0 bases and J by 7 bases; unmatched bases: 0.

CDR3 bases read: TGTGCCAGTTCAGTTGGCTATGGC. This translates into CASSVGYG. In full, the CDR3 is CASSVGYGYTF. The J gene is TRBJ1-2, the V gene TRBV19; D uncertain. Read coverage stops 3 residues before the CDR3 terminus; the germline J gene supplies the remainder. Trimming left V 8 bases short and J 4 bases short, with 8 bases between. The CDR3 runs 11 residues. Germline CDR1 reads LNHDA; CDR2 reads SQIVND (reference sequence).

With regard to this clone: The CDR3 end is not reached by the read, which stops 3 residues before it; the germline J gene fills it in. The rearrangement joins TRBV11-2 to TRBJ2-1; 7 bases are a match to TRBD2. The CDR3 totals 15 residues. Germline V gene sequence: CDR1 SGHAT, CDR2 FQNNGV. After removal of 1 base from V and 6 bases from J, the junction contained 6 bases not matched to a gene. CDR3 loop: CASSLGLPSGNEQFF. The part of the CDR3 DNA that was read is TGTGCCAGCAGCTTAGGTCTGCCTAGCGGCAATGAG.

Worth noting for this clone: The CDR3 end is not reached by the read, which stops 3 residues before it; the germline J gene fills it in. The J gene is TRBJ1-1, the V gene TRBV4-1, with TRBD1 matching 9 bases. CDR1 and CDR2 from the germline V gene are MGHRA and YSYEKL. This CDR3 is 18 amino acids long. With V trimmed by 2 bases and J by 1 base, 11 bases remained unmatched. CDR3: CASSQTQGAWGQNTEAFF. CDR3 DNA (partial): TGCGCCAGCAGCCAAACACAGGGGGCGTGGGGTCAGAACACTGAA.

CDR3 in amino acids: CASSSQGLFYEQYF. The sequenced CDR3 bases are TGTGCCAGTAGCTCTCAGGGGTTGTTCTACGAG. The rearrangement links TRBV19 to TRBJ2-7, with D possibly being TRBD1 (6 bases). The CDR3 extends 3 residues past the end of the read, so its final part is completed from the germline J gene. Per germline, CDR1 LNHDA and CDR2 SQIVND (reference sequence). V lost 6 bases, J lost 3 bases, and 15 bases lay in between. The CDR3 is made up of 14 amino acids. Full variable domain (missing parts from reference TRBV19 and TRBJ2-7): DGGITQSPKYLFRKEGQNVTLSCEQNLNHDAMYWYRQDPGQGLRLIYYSQIVNDFQKGDIAEGYSVSREKKESFPLTVTSAQKNPTAFYLCASSSQGLFYEQYFGPGTRLTVT.

Note on this clone: The read falls 3 residues short of the CDR3 end, and the missing part is taken from the germline J gene. The chain carries TRBV5-1 and TRBJ1-3; maybe TRBD1 (6 bases). The CDR3 totals 17 residues. The germline V gene has CDR1 SGHRS and CDR2 YFSETQ. Trimming took off 0 bases at V and 0 bases at J, with 13 bases between the two ends. The CDR3 sequence: CASSLDGTRISGNTIYF. The part of the CDR3 DNA that was read is TGCGCCAGCAGCTTGGACGGGACAAGGATCTCTGGAAACACC.

Turning to this clone: The read is 3 residues too short to cover the CDR3 end, so that end is filled in from the germline J gene. V gene TRBV20-1 combines with J gene TRBJ2-3, with D maybe TRBD2 (6 bases). V lost 0 bases and J 2 bases, leaving 12 bases between the germline ends. From germline, CDR1 is DFQATT and CDR2 SNEGSKA (reference sequence). The CDR3 has 15 amino acids. The CDR3 bases that were read are TGCAGTGCTAGAGATCTGACTAGATACACAGATACG. Translation: CSARDLTRYTDT. The entire CDR3 is CSARDLTRYTDTQYF.

On this clone itself: The read ends 3 residues early relative to the CDR3; the germline J gene fills the gap. The rearrangement links TRBV20-1 to TRBJ2-1; TRBD1 aligns across 11 bases. The CDR3 is 14 amino acids. Germline V gene sequence: CDR1 DFQATT, CDR2 SNEGSKA (reference sequence). V was clipped by 6 bases and J by 8 bases; unmatched bases: 9. Here the CDR3 reads CSAPSGQGVDEQFF. The part of the CDR3 DNA that was read is TGCAGTGCCCCCTCGGGACAGGGGGTCGATGAG.

In the case of this clone: The read stops 3 residues short of the end of the CDR3; the missing end is completed from the germline J gene. The rearrangement joins TRBV28 to TRBJ2-1; the match to TRBD1 covers 9 bases. Germline V gives CDR1 MDHEN, CDR2 SYDVKM. The CDR3 loop spans 15 amino acids. With 7 bases clipped from V and 7 bases from J, the junction kept 11 bases outside the gene matches. The covered CDR3 bases are TGTGCCAGCACATCGGGACAGGGATCGGGGAATGAG. It codes for CASTSGQGSGNE. The CDR3 as a whole reads CASTSGQGSGNEQFF. The complete variable domain, with remaining parts taken from reference TRBV28 and TRBJ2-1, reads DVKVTQSSRYLVKRTGEKVFLECVQDMDHENMFWYRQDPGLGLRLIYFSYDVKMKEKGDIPEGYSVSREKKERFSLILESASTNQTSMYLCASTSGQGSGNEQFFGPGTRLTVL.

Points on this clone: The sequenced fragment ends 3 residues before the CDR3 boundary, so the rest is inferred from the germline J gene. The chain employs TRBV7-9 and TRBJ2-7; tentatively, D is TRBD2 (6 bases). The CDR3 runs to 14 residues. V was trimmed by 4 bases and J by 1 base, leaving 11 bases between them. Germline V CDR1 and CDR2: SEHNR, FQNEAQ (reference sequence). CDR3 residues: CASSSLALSYEQYF. CDR3 bases read: TGTGCCAGCAGCTCCCTAGCGTTGTCCTACGAG. The full variable domain, completed using reference TRBV7-9 and TRBJ2-7, is DTGVSQNPRHKITKRGQNVTFRCDPISEHNRLYWYRQTLGQGPEFLTYFQNEAQLEKSRLLSDRFSAERPKGSFSTLEIQRTEQGDSAMYLCASSSLALSYEQYFGPGTRLTVT.

In the case of this clone: The CDR3 is cut off 3 residues early in the read; its end comes from the germline J gene. V and J are TRBV4-1 and TRBJ2-3, with D perhaps TRBD1 (6 bases). Trimming stripped 1 base from V and 6 bases from J, with 14 bases between. The CDR3 covers 15 residues. Germline CDR1 and CDR2: MGHRA and YSYEKL. CDR3 DNA (partial): TGCGCCAGCAGCCAAGTTGGGGCAGGGGACGATACG. Translation: CASSQVGAGDDT. The full CDR3 is CASSQVGAGDDTQYF.

With respect to this clone: Coverage ceases 3 residues before the CDR3 finishes, and the germline J gene fills in the end. This chain links TRBV23-1 with TRBJ1-5; unclear D gene. TRBV23-1 is sorted into the ORF group, with uncertain function. The CDR3 length is 18 residues. Trimming took 1 base from V and 4 from J, leaving 20 bases between them. This CDR3 is CASSQLVTDMELNQPQHF. The sequenced CDR3 bases are TGCGCCAGCAGTCAATTGGTTACAGATATGGAGTTAAATCAGCCC.

With regard to this clone: The CDR3 extends 3 residues past the end of the read, so its final part is completed from the germline J gene. The chain has TRBV20-1 and TRBJ2-1; 8 bases are a match to TRBD1. The CDR3 length is 12 residues. V shed 7 bases and J 9 bases; nucleotides not matched to a gene: 8. The germline V gene encodes CDR1 DFQATT and CDR2 SNEGSKA (reference sequence). The CDR3 DNA, read in part, is TGCAGTGTTCCGGACAGGGTGGGTGAG. Amino acid sequence: CSVPDRVGE. The complete CDR3 sequence is CSVPDRVGEQFF.

About this clone itself: With the read ending 3 residues before the CDR3 end, the germline J gene is used to fill in that end. The rearrangement uses TRBV30 and TRBJ1-4; D ambiguous. The CDR3 has 15 residues. Germline lookup yields CDR1 GTSNPN and CDR2 SVGIG (reference sequence). V gave up 4 bases and J gave up 7 bases, with 19 bases separating them. The covered CDR3 bases are TGTGCCTGGAATACTGCCCGGGTGATCGGTGAAAAA. Translated, it gives CAWNTARVIGEK. The CDR3 in full is CAWNTARVIGEKLFF.